The 14 T cell receptor beta chains in this list originate from one sample, sequenced in a study of blood T cell repertoires in COVID-19. Sequencing used immunoSEQ multiplex PCR; TCRdb keeps in-frame clones, though not all of them. The sample consists of 140,000 to 150,000 clones, around nine tenths of them appearing once. What was sequenced was peripheral blood. Source of these receptors: a human donor in a cohort sampled during active COVID-19.

This clone was seen a single time. V gene TRBV19 combines with J gene TRBJ1-2; D may be TRBD1 (5 bases). This CDR3 is built from 15 residues. Germline loops: CDR1 LNHDA, CDR2 SQIVND (reference sequence). The ends were cut back, 3 bases at V and 2 bases at J, with 13 bases in the middle. In nucleotides, the CDR3 is TGTGCCAGTAGTATCCCGGGACTGGGAAACTATGGCTACACCTTC. This gives the protein CASSIPGLGNYGYTF.

This rearrangement joins TRBV19 to TRBJ2-7; perhaps TRBD2 as D (6 bases). CDR3 size: 17 residues. Germline CDR1 reads LNHDA; CDR2 reads SQIVND (reference sequence). Trimming shortened V by 5 bases and J by 5 bases, and 25 bases separated the two germline ends. The CDR3 DNA is TGTGCCAGTAGTCCGCCCCGGGACTCTCGCGGTCGGGACGAGCAGTACTTC. Its protein is CASSPPRDSRGRDEQYF.

CDR3 DNA: TGTGCCAGCAGCTTAGGGGGCCGAGCTGTGGAGACCCAGTACTTC. This sequence encodes CASSLGGRAVETQYF. This chain links TRBV11-2 with TRBJ2-5; tentative D call: TRBD1 (5 bases). The CDR3 is 15 residues long. Germline CDR1 SGHAT, CDR2 FQNNGV. Deletions cut 1 base from V and 5 bases from J, with 14 bases between.

CDR3: CASSDRGETQYF. The CDR3 DNA sequence: TGTGCCAGCTCAGACAGGGGAGAGACCCAGTACTTC. This chain joins TRBV18 and TRBJ2-5, with TRBD1 matching 8 bases. V trimming: 5 bases; J trimming: 4 bases; junction bases outside the gene matches: 0. Germline CDR1 and CDR2: KGHSH and LQKENI. CDR3 length equals 12 residues. Full variable domain (outside the CDR3, taken from reference TRBV18 and TRBJ2-5): NAGVMQNPRHLVRRRGQEARLRCSPMKGHSHVYWYRQLPEEGLKFMVYLQKENIIDESGMPKERFSAEFPKEGPSILRIQQVVRGDSAAYFCASSDRGETQYFGPGTRLLVL.

This chain links TRBV7-9 with TRBJ2-3, with TRBD2 matching over 10 bases. Trimming took 6 bases from V and 6 from J; bases not matched to a gene: 6. This CDR3 is built from 14 residues. Germline V lookup: CDR1 SEHNR, CDR2 FQNEAQ (reference sequence). The CDR3 DNA reads TGTGCCAGCAGTCTAGCGGGAGCCGTCGATACGCAGTATTTT. It translates to CASSLAGAVDTQYF.

This CDR3 reads CASSFAGLQPQHF. The CDR3 nucleotides are TGTGCCAGCAGTTTTGCAGGTTTACAGCCCCAGCATTTT. The rearrangement links TRBV2 to TRBJ1-5; D unresolved. Germline CDR1 and CDR2: SNHLY and FYNNEI. V shed 5 bases and J shed 7 bases, with 12 bases lying between them. This CDR3 is built from 13 residues.

The V and J genes are TRBV7-2 and TRBJ2-3; 7 bases match TRBD1. CDR3 size: 14 residues. Germline CDR1 is SGHTA and CDR2 is FQGNSA. V shed 4 bases and J 9 bases; nucleotides not matched to a gene: 10. This CDR3 reads CASSSRYRGGTQYF. CDR3 DNA: TGTGCCAGCAGCTCTCGCTACAGGGGCGGGACGCAGTATTTT.

J is TRBJ2-4 and V is TRBV5-4; D perhaps matches TRBD2 (7 bases). The CDR3 totals 17 residues. Per germline, CDR1 SGHNT and CDR2 YYREEE (reference sequence). V dropped 0 bases and J dropped 3 bases, with 16 bases sitting between them. As DNA, the CDR3 is TGTGCCAGCAGCTTGGTTGGGGGGGGCCTTGACAAAAACATTCAGTACTTC. Its protein is CASSLVGGGLDKNIQYF.

A single count supports this clone. The gene calls are TRBV10-3 and TRBJ2-7; the D is unclear. The CDR3 runs 12 residues. Trimming removed 1 base from V and 5 bases from J, with 6 bases in between. Germline CDR1 reads ENHRY; CDR2 reads SYGVKD. Here the CDR3 DNA reads TGTGCCATCAGTGAGTATCGGGACGAGCAGTACTTC. Its protein product is CAISEYRDEQYF.

The chain joins TRBV20-1 to TRBJ1-3; 8 nucleotides line up with TRBD1. The germline gives CDR1 DFQATT, CDR2 SNEGSKA (reference sequence). V lost 3 bases and J lost 4; bases outside the gene matches: 8. The CDR3 extends over 15 amino acids. CDR3 coding DNA: TGCAGTGCTAGTAGGGGACAGGCTCTGGGAAACACCATATATTTT. Its translation is CSASRGQALGNTIYF.

This clone was detected a few times. The CDR3: CASSAQGQGHSPLHF. The CDR3 nucleotides read TGTGCCAGCAGCGCCCAAGGACAGGGCCATTCACCCCTCCACTTT. This chain links TRBV9 with TRBJ1-6; 8 nucleotides line up with TRBD1. CDR1 is SGDLS, CDR2 YYNGEE, per germline. Trimming took 3 bases from V and 8 from J; bases not matched to a gene: 7. The CDR3 has 15 residues.

The rearrangement joins TRBV10-1 to TRBJ1-1; D uncertain. The CDR3 has 12 amino acids. The germline V gene encodes CDR1 WNHNN and CDR2 SYGVQD (reference sequence). V was cut by 10 bases and J by 1 base, with 10 bases left in between. The CDR3 reads CATGDGNTEAFF. For the CDR3, the DNA is TGCGCCACCGGGGATGGGAACACTGAAGCTTTCTTT.

The CDR3 DNA sequence: TGTGCCAGCAGGGCCGGGACAGGGAGGTTCAAAAGTGAAAAACTGTTTTTT. Translation: CASRAGTGRFKSEKLFF. This sequence joins TRBV28 and TRBJ1-4; TRBD1 matches 9 bases. CDR3 length: 17 residues. With 6 bases clipped from V and 7 bases from J, the junction kept 15 bases outside the gene matches. The V gene's germline CDR1 is MDHEN and CDR2 SYDVKM.

The V gene is TRBV7-9, the J gene TRBJ1-2; 7 nucleotides match TRBD1. CDR1 SEHNR and CDR2 FQNEAQ come from the germline V gene (reference sequence). This CDR3 comprises 11 residues. V was pared by 8 bases and J by 4 bases, with 1 base of the junction left unmatched. CDR3 loop: CASGTAYGYTF. Here the CDR3 DNA reads TGTGCCAGCGGGACAGCCTATGGCTACACCTTC.